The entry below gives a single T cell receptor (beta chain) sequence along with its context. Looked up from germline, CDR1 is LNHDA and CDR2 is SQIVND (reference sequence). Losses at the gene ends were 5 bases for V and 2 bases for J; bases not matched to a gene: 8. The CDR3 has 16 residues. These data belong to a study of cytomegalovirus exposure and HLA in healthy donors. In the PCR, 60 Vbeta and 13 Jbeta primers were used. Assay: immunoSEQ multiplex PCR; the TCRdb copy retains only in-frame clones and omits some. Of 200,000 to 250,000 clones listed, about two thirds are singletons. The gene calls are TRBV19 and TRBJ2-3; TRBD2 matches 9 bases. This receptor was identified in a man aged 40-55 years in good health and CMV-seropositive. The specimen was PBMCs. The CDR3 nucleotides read TGTGCCAGTAGTTGGGCGGGGGGGCGGGTCACAGATACGCAGTATTTT. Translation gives CASSWAGGRVTDTQYF.